The clone carrying this T cell receptor beta chain came up many times. Its antigen is unidentified. A universal primer site and UMIs were added as TCR cDNA was made by 5'RACE template switching. One entry per CDR3 protein results from TCRdb running MiXCR on the 5' RACE reads. The sample records about 30,000 distinct CDR3 sequences, approximately 4.7% being singletons. The data were taken from a study of T cells after yellow fever vaccination. Study information: Fractions low in cell number were prepared with SMART-Seq v4 Ultra Low Input.

CDR3 size: 14 residues. CDR1 MNHEY and CDR2 SVGEGT come from the germline V gene. The V end lost 5 bases, the J end lost 3 bases, and 10 bases lay between the germline ends. Study results and limitations: At 95% to 96% for CD4 and approximately 89% for CD8, most primary-vaccination clones showed up again after the booster.

The source was CD8+ T cells sorted from PBMCs, collected 5 days after the yellow fever booster vaccination. The J gene is TRBJ2-2, the V gene TRBV6-2 or TRBV6-3, with D possibly being TRBD1 or TRBD2 (5 bases each). The clonotype originates from a man aged 25-40 years who received the YFV17D yellow fever vaccine. Here the CDR3 DNA reads TGTGCCAGCAGTCCGGGGCCCGACACCGGGGAGCTGTTTTTT. Translation: CASSPGPDTGELFF.